This T cell receptor (beta chain) was sequenced for a study of regulatory T cells in long-lasting Graves disease. This CDR3 region has 14 residues. The V gene's germline CDR1 is SQVTM and CDR2 ANQGSEA. CDR3 regions were amplified by Arm-PCR using iRepertoire HTBI primers to build TCR beta libraries. TCRdb processed the multiplex PCR reads anew with MiXCR; each CDR3 protein has one entry. The data contain about 540,000 distinct CDR3 sequences, roughly 13% of them singletons. This clonotype was seen a handful of times. Regarding time point: newly diagnosed GD, antithyroid drugs for less than 3 months. Researchers made the TCR library from RNA that was extracted from PBMCs. The patients were drawn from one endocrinology department in Xi'an, China. In addition, the sample was reused for a study of T cells in Graves' hyperthyroidism and ophthalmopathy.

This receptor was identified in a man aged 25 to 45 with Graves disease. The sequences come from peripheral blood mononuclear cells (PBMCs), collected at new diagnosis, from a patient treated with antithyroid drugs. The chain carries TRBV29-1 and TRBJ2-3, with a weak D call TRBD2 (6 bases). The CDR3 loop reads CSALRRRDTDTQYF. Written as DNA, the CDR3 is TGCAGTGCATTACGGCGGAGGGACACAGATACGCAGTATTTT.